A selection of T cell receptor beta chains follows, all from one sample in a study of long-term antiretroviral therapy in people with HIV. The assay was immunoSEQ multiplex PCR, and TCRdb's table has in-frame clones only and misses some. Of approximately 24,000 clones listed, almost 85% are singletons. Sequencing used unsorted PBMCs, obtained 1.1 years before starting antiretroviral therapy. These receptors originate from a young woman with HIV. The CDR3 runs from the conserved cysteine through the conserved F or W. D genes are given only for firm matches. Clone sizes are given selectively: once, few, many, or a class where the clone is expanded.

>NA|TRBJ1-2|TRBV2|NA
TGTGCCAGCAGGCTCCAGGTTGGGGGAGGCTACACCTTC
CASRLQVGGGYTF
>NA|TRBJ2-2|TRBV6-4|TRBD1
TGTGCCAGCAGTCGACAGGGGGCTGGGGAGCTGTTTTTT
CASSRQGAGELFF
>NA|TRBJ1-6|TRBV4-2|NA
TGTGCCAGCAGCCAAGTCTGGGACGGTCATAATTCACCCCTCCACTTT
CASSQVWDGHNSPLHF
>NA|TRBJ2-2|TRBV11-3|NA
TGTGCCAGCAGCTTAGAGACCACCGGGGAGCTGTTTTTT
CASSLETTGELFF
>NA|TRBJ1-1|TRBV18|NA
TGTGCCAGCTCACCACCTTTATCGGGGGTCACTGAAGCTTTCTTT
CASSPPLSGVTEAFF
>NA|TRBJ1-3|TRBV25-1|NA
TGTGCCAGCAGCCCTGGAAACACCATATATTTT
CASSPGNTIYF
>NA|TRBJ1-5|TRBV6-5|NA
TGTGCCAGCAGTGAAGGGGACATCTTAGTTTTT
CASSEGDILVF
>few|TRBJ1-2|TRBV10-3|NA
TGTGCCATTTACAAGGCCTATGGCTACACCTTC
CAIYKAYGYTF
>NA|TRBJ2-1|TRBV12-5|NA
TGTGCTAGTGGCCCCGGCAGGCATGAGCAGTTCTTC
CASGPGRHEQFF
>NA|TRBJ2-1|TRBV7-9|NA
TGTGCCAGCAGCTTAGACGACAATGAGCAGTTCTTC
CASSLDDNEQFF
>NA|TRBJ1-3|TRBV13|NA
TGTGCCAGCAGGGATTCGACAGCCGGAAACACCATATATTTT
CASRDSTAGNTIYF
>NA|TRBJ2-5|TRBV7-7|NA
TGTGCCAGCAGTCGGACACTTTCCCTGGTGCCCCAGTACTTC
CASSRTLSLVPQYF
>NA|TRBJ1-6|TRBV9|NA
TGTGCCAGCAGCCTGACAAGCTTTAATTCACCCCTCCACTTT
CASSLTSFNSPLHF
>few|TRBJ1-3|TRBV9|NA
TGTGCCAGCAGCGTAGGTCCGCCAAAGAGCTCTGGAAACACCATATATTTT
CASSVGPPKSSGNTIYF
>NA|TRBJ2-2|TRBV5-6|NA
TGTGCCAGCAGCCTACAGGGGGAGCTGTTTTTT
CASSLQGELFF
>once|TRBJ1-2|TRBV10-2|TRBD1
TGCGCCAGCCGTGGACAGGGGGCCGGGAACTATGGCTACACCTTC
CASRGQGAGNYGYTF
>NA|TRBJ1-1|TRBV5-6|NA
TGTGCCAGCAGCATCCATCGGGGAGAAGCTTTCTTT
CASSIHRGEAFF
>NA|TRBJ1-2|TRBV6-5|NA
TGTGCCAGCAGTTTACAGGGTGATGGCTACACCTTC
CASSLQGDGYTF
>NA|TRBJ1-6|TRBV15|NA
TGTGCCACCAGCAGACCCATTACAGCTTATAATTCACCCCTCCACTTT
CATSRPITAYNSPLHF
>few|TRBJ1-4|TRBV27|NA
TGTGCCAGCAGCACAGACGCAACTAATGAAAAACTGTTTTTT
CASSTDATNEKLFF
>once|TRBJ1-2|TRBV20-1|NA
TGCAGTGTAGAGACGGATGGCTACACCTTC
CSVETDGYTF
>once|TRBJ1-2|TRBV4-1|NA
TGCGCCAGCAGCCAGGAAGGGGGGCGCCTAGGGAGCTACACCTTC
CASSQEGGRLGSYTF
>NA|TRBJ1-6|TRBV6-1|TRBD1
TGTGCCAGCAGTGAGGACAGGAGCTCCTATAATTCACCCCTCCACTTT
CASSEDRSSYNSPLHF
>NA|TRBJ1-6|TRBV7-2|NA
TGTGCCAGCAGCGTAAGGACAGACTATAATTCACCCCTCCACTTT
CASSVRTDYNSPLHF
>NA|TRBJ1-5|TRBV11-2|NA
TGTGCCAGCAGCTCCGGACAAGTCAATCAGCCCCAGCATTTT
CASSSGQVNQPQHF
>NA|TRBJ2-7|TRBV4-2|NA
TGTGCCAGCAGCCAGTTGGGCTCGATGGCCTACGAGCAGTACTTC
CASSQLGSMAYEQYF
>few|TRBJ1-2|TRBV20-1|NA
TGCAGTGCTAGCACAGGCTATGGCTACACCTTC
CSASTGYGYTF
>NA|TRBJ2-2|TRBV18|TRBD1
TGTGCCAGCTCACCTAACCAAATAAGACAGGGGACCGGGGAGCTGTTTTTT
CASSPNQIRQGTGELFF
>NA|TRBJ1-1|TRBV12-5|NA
TGTGCTAGTGGTCCAACAGAGAACACTGAAGCTTTCTTT
CASGPTENTEAFF
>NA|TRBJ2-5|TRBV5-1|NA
TGCGCCAGCAGCCCGGGTCGGGGTCGAGAGACCCAGTACTTC
CASSPGRGRETQYF
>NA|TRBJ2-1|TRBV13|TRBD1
TGTGCCAGCAGCTTCACCGGGACAGGGGGCGAAGAGCAGTTCTTC
CASSFTGTGGEEQFF
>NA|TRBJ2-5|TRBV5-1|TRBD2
TGCGCCAGCAGTTTGGAGGGGACTAGCGGGGAGACCCAGTACTTC
CASSLEGTSGETQYF
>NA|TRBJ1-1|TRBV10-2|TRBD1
TGCGCCAGCAGACTATACGACAGGGACACTGAAGCTTTCTTT
CASRLYDRDTEAFF
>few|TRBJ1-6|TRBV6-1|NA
TGTGCCAGCAGTGTGACACAGATCACCTATAATTCACCCCTCCACTTT
CASSVTQITYNSPLHF
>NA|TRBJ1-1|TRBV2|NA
TGTGCCAGCAGTGGACGCCCAGGGATTACGAACACTGAAGCTTTCTTT
CASSGRPGITNTEAFF
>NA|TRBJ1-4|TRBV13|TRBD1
TGTGCCAGCAGCACCCGACGGACAGGCTCGGCAACTAATGAAAAACTGTTTTTT
CASSTRRTGSATNEKLFF
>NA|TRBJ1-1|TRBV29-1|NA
TGCAGCGTTCAAGGAGGTACAACTGAAGCTTTCTTT
CSVQGGTTEAFF
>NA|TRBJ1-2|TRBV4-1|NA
TGCGCCAGCAGCCAAAGCTCCGGGGGCTACACCTTC
CASSQSSGGYTF
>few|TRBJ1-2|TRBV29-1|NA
TGCAGCGCTACAGAATCTAACTATGGCTACACCTTC
CSATESNYGYTF
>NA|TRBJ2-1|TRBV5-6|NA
TGTGCCAGCAGCCCCGGGAGACAGGTGATTCCCTACAATGAGCAGTTCTTC
CASSPGRQVIPYNEQFF
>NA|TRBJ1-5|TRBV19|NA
TGTGCCAGTAGTCATAACAGGGTGGGAGATCAGCCCCAGCATTTT
CASSHNRVGDQPQHF
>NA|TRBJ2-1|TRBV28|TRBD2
TGTGCCAGCAGTCTAACAACTAGCGGGGGGGCGAATGAGCAGTTCTTC
CASSLTTSGGANEQFF
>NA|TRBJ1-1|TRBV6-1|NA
TGTGCCAGCACCCGGACGGAGAACACTGAAGCTTTCTTT
CASTRTENTEAFF
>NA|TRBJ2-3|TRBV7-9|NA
TGTGCCAGCAGCCCTACCGCCAGGGCCAACACAGATACGCAGTATTTT
CASSPTARANTDTQYF
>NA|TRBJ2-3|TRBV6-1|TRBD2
TGTGCCAGCAGTGTACTTGCGGGGGGGATCACAGATACGCAGTATTTT
CASSVLAGGITDTQYF
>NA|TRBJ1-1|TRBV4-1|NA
TGCGCCAGCAGCCAAGCCTTACGAACTGAAGCTTTCTTT
CASSQALRTEAFF
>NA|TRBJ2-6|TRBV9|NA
TGTGCCAGCAGCTCCCCTCCCCGGCGGCTAAGTTCGTCTGGGGCCAACGTCCTGACTTTC
CASSSPPRRLSSSGANVLTF
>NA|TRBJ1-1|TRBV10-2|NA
TGCGCCAGCAGGGACAGTAGCACTGAAGCTTTCTTT
CASRDSSTEAFF
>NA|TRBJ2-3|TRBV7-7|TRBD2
TGTGCCAGCAGCTCGACTAGCGGGTTATTCACAGATACGCAGTATTTT
CASSSTSGLFTDTQYF